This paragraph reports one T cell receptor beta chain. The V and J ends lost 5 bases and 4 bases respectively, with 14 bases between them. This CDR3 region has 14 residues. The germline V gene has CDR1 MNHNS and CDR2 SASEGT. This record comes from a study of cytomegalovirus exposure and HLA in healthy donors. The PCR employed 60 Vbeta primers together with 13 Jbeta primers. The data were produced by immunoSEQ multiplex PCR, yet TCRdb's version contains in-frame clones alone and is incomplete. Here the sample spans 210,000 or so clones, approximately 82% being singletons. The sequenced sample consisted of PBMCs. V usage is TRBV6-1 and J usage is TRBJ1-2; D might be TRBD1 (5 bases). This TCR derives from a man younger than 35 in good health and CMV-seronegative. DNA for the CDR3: TGTGCCAGCAGTCATGACAGACAGTCCTATGGCTACACCTTC. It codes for CASSHDRQSYGYTF.